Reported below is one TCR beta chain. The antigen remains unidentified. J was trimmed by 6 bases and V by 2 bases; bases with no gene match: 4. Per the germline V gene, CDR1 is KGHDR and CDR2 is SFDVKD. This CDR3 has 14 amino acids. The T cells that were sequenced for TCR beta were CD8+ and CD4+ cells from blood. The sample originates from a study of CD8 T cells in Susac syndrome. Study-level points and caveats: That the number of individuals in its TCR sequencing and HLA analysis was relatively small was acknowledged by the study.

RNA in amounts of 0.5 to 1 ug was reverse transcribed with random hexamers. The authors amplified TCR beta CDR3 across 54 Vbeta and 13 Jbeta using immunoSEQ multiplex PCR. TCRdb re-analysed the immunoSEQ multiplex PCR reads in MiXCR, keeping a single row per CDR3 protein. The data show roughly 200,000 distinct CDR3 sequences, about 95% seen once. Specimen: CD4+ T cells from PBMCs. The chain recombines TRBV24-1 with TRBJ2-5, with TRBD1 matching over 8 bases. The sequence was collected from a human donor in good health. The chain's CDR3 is CATSDSGGLQTQYF. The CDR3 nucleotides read TGTGCCACCAGTGATTCAGGGGGCCTGCAGACCCAGTACTTC.